This T cell receptor beta chain derives from a study of blood T cells in healthy people across ages. Study in general: Through template switching, about one barcoded beta molecule was captured per two T cells, as measured in model experiments.

Study-wide results and limits: Expanded clonotype shifts may have been confounded, as the donors had an unknown CMV status. Investigators treated diversity estimates from one million T cells as underestimates.

Details on this clonotype: The antigen is unknown.

For the second PCR, which ran for 7 to 11 cycles, a sample-barcoded 5' primer and a J-beta primer mix were used. Each TCR beta cDNA got a 12-nucleotide random molecular identifier. TCRdb re-called the 5' RACE reads through MiXCR, storing one row per CDR3 protein. The sample holds about 1.6 million distinct CDR3 sequences, roughly 32% seen once. This CDR3 has 16 residues. Germline values: CDR1 SGHDT, CDR2 YYEEEE. Trimming at V came to 4 bases and at J to 4 bases, leaving 12 bases not matched to a gene. Sequencing was carried out using blood. V usage is TRBV5-6 and J usage is TRBJ2-3, with TRBD1 identical over 7 bases. This receptor was identified in a woman in her twenties or thirties in good health. CDR3 nucleotides: TGTGCCAGCAGCCCCCCGTATACAGGGGAAGCAGATACGCAGTATTTT. Protein: CASSPPYTGEADTQYF.